These 14 T cell receptor beta chains originate from one sample sequenced in a study of cytomegalovirus exposure and HLA in healthy donors. PCR was performed using 60 Vbeta and 13 Jbeta primers. The data were produced by immunoSEQ multiplex PCR, yet TCRdb's version contains in-frame clones alone and is incomplete. The table has some 170,000 clones, about 75% seen once; the top ten hold nearly 6.5%. The sequenced sample was PBMCs. The receptor source for this set is a man aged 35-49 years in good health and CMV-seropositive.

The V call is TRBV19, the J call TRBJ1-2; 11 bases fit TRBD1. This CDR3 spans 16 amino acids. V dropped 5 bases and J dropped 6; count of bases not matched to a gene: 11. Germline CDR1 and CDR2: LNHDA and SQIVND (reference sequence). In nucleotides, the CDR3 is TGTGCCAGTAGTCCGCGACCGGGACAGGGGGGCCATGGCTACACCTTC. Translation: CASSPRPGQGGHGYTF.

The V gene is TRBV6-1, the J gene TRBJ2-3, with 10 bases identical to TRBD2. Trimming removed 5 bases from V and 3 bases from J; junction bases left unmatched: 2. The length of the CDR3 is 14 residues. Germline V gives CDR1 MNHNS, CDR2 SASEGT. The CDR3 DNA reads TGTGCCAGCAGTCCGACTAGCGGGACAGATACGCAGTATTTT. Translation gives CASSPTSGTDTQYF.

The chain couples TRBV19 to TRBJ2-3, with TRBD2 matching 7 bases. The CDR3 is made up of 13 amino acids. Germline V gene data show CDR1 as LNHDA and CDR2 as SQIVND (reference sequence). The ends lost 6 bases at V and 5 bases at J; junction bases unmatched: 5. CDR3 sequence reads: CASSLRGEDTQYF. CDR3 bases: TGTGCCAGTAGCTTACGGGGGGAAGATACGCAGTATTTT.

The chain joins TRBV2 to TRBJ1-2; D might be TRBD1 (6 bases). Germline V gene lookup returns CDR1 SNHLY and CDR2 FYNNEI. Trimming shortened V by 4 bases and J by 5 bases, and 20 bases separated the two germline ends. The CDR3 loop spans 16 amino acids. CDR3 sequence (DNA): TGTGCCAGCAGTGGGGGGCCGGCAGCGGGGGGATATGGCTACACCTTC. It encodes CASSGGPAAGGYGYTF.

This chain links TRBV10-3 with TRBJ2-2; D is possibly TRBD2 (6 bases). Germline CDR1 ENHRY, CDR2 SYGVKD. There are 15 residues in the CDR3. V was pared by 5 bases and J by 1 base, with 11 bases between. The CDR3 loop is CAISSGLMNTGELFF. CDR3 DNA sequence: TGTGCCATCAGTTCGGGACTTATGAACACCGGGGAGCTGTTTTTT.

The J gene is TRBJ1-5, the V gene TRBV7-2, with D perhaps matching TRBD1 (5 bases). The CDR3 sequence is 13 residues long. V dropped 5 bases and J dropped 7 bases, with 12 bases sitting between them. Germline lookup yields CDR1 SGHTA and CDR2 FQGNSA. The CDR3: CASSPGDQQPQHF. The CDR3 DNA is TGTGCCAGCAGCCCGGGGGATCAGCAGCCCCAGCATTTT.

This clone was seen only once. The V call is TRBV19, the J call TRBJ1-6; 10 bases match TRBD1. The CDR3 contains 16 residues. With V trimmed by 4 bases and J by 4 bases, 4 bases remained unmatched. CDR1 is LNHDA and CDR2 is SQIVND in the germline V gene (reference sequence). The CDR3 reads CASSTTGGRYNSPLHF. CDR3 nucleotides: TGTGCCAGTAGTACGACAGGGGGCAGGTATAATTCACCCCTCCACTTT.

The chain carries TRBV7-9 and TRBJ2-7; D is ambiguous. V was shortened by 6 bases and J by 4 bases, with 10 bases between the two germline ends. The CDR3 spans 12 residues. Germline V CDR1 and CDR2: SEHNR, FQNEAQ (reference sequence). The CDR3: CASSSRQYEQYF. CDR3 bases: TGTGCCAGCAGTTCACGCCAGTACGAGCAGTACTTC.

In its sample, this clone was seen many times. The chain uses TRBV7-9 and TRBJ2-1; 9 bases align to TRBD2. The CDR3 spans 16 residues. V shed 5 bases, J shed 9 bases, and the junction held 14 bases outside the gene matches. The germline V gene encodes CDR1 SEHNR and CDR2 FQNEAQ (reference sequence). CDR3 bases: TGTGCCAGCAGCCCGCCTGGCGGGAGGGCTCGGAGTGAGCAGTTCTTC. It is translated as CASSPPGGRARSEQFF.

The chain couples TRBV15 to TRBJ1-5; no clear D gene. V lost 0 bases, J lost 3 bases, and 15 bases lay in between. Germline CDR1 reads LNHNV; CDR2 reads YYDKDF (reference sequence). The CDR3 is made up of 17 amino acids. The CDR3 region has the DNA TGTGCCACCAGCAGAGAATCCGCGGGGTTTGACAATCAGCCCCAGCATTTT. Protein sequence: CATSRESAGFDNQPQHF.

The CDR3 region has the DNA TGTGCCAGCAGCTTGAGGACTAGCGGAGCCACAGATACGCAGTATTTT. This translates into CASSLRTSGATDTQYF. The chain has TRBV5-4 and TRBJ2-3, with 10 bases fitting TRBD2. The J segment lost 2 bases and the V segment lost 1 base, leaving 4 bases of the junction unmatched. CDR1 and CDR2 from the germline V gene are SGHNT and YYREEE (reference sequence). The CDR3 consists of 16 residues.

This chain uses TRBV5-1 with TRBJ2-7; TRBD1 is a possible D gene (6 bases). V lost 1 base, J lost 2 bases, and 16 bases lay in between. The CDR3 is made up of 16 amino acids. Germline CDR1 SGHRS, CDR2 YFSETQ. The CDR3 region is CASSLISPGAPYEQYF. CDR3 coding DNA: TGCGCCAGCAGCTTGATATCCCCAGGGGCCCCCTACGAGCAGTACTTC.

The gene calls are TRBV6-1 and TRBJ2-5, with 9 bases aligning to TRBD1. V gave up 5 bases and J gave up 7 bases; unmatched junction bases: 11. Germline V gives CDR1 MNHNS, CDR2 SASEGT. CDR3 size: 15 residues. The CDR3, as DNA: TGTGCCAGCAGTCAAGGACAGGGGCGACCAGGGACCCAGTACTTC. It codes for CASSQGQGRPGTQYF.

V gene TRBV11-2 combines with J gene TRBJ2-2; D is unresolved. The CDR3 runs 12 residues. Germline CDR1 SGHAT, CDR2 FQNNGV. V was cut by 2 bases and J by 6 bases, with 4 bases left in between. CDR3 sequence reads: CASSLPAGELFF. In DNA, the CDR3 is TGTGCCAGCAGCTTACCCGCCGGGGAGCTGTTTTTT. Combining the CDR3 with reference TRBV11-2 and TRBJ2-2 gives the whole variable domain EAGVAQSPRYKIIEKRQSVAFWCNPISGHATLYWYQQILGQGPKLLIQFQNNGVVDDSQLPKDRFSAERLKGVDSTLKIQPAKLEDSAVYLCASSLPAGELFFGEGSRLTVL.